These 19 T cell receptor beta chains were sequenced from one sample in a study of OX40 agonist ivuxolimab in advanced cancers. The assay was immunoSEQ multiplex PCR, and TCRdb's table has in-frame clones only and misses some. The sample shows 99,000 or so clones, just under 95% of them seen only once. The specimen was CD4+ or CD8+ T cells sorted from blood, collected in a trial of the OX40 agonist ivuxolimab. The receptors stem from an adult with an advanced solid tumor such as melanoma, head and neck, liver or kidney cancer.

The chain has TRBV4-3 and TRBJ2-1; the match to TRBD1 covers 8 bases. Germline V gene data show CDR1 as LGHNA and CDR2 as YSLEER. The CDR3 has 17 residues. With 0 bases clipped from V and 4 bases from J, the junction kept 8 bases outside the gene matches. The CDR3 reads CASSQDLNRGSYNEQFF. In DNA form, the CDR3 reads TGCGCCAGCAGCCAAGATTTAAACAGGGGGTCTTACAATGAGCAGTTCTTC.

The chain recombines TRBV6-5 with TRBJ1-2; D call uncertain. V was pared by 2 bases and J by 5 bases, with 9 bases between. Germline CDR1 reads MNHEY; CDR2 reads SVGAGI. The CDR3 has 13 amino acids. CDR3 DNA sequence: TGTGCCAGCAGTTACGGGTCGGGGTATGGCTACACCTTC. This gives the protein CASSYGSGYGYTF.

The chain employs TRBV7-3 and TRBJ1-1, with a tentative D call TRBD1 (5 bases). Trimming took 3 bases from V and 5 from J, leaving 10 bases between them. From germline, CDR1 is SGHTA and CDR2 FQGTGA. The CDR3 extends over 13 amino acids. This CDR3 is CASSFGGATEAFF. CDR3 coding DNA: TGTGCCAGCAGCTTCGGCGGGGCTACTGAAGCTTTCTTT. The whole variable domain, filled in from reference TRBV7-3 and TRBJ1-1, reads GAGVSQTPSNKVTEKGKYVELRCDPISGHTALYWYRQSLGQGPEFLIYFQGTGAADDSGLPNDRFFAVRPEGSVSTLKIQRTERGDSAVYLCASSFGGATEAFFGQGTRLTVV.

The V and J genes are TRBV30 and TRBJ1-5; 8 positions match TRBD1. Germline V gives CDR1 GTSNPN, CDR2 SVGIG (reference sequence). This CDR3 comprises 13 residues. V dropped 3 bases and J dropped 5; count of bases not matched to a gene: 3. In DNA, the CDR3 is TGTGCCTGGAGAAACAGGGGGGATCAGCCCCAGCATTTT. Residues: CAWRNRGDQPQHF.

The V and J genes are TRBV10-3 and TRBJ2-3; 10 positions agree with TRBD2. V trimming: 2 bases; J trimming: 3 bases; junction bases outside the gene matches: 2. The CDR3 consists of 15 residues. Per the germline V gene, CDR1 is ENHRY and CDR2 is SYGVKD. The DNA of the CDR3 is TGTGCCATCAGTGAGACTAGCGGGGTTACAGATACGCAGTATTTT. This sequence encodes CAISETSGVTDTQYF.

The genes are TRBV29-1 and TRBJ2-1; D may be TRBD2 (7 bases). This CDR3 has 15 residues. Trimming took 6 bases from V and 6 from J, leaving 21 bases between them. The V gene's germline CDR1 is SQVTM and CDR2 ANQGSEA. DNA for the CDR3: TGCAGCGTGGGGGGGGAAACTACAGGGCTCAATGAGCAGTTCTTC. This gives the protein CSVGGETTGLNEQFF.

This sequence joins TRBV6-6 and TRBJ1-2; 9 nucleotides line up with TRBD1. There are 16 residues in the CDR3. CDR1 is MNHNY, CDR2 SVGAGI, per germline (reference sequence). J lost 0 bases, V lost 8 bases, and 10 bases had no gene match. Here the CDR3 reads CASFDRGLISNYGYTF. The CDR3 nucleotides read TGTGCCAGCTTTGACAGGGGGTTAATTTCTAACTATGGCTACACCTTC.

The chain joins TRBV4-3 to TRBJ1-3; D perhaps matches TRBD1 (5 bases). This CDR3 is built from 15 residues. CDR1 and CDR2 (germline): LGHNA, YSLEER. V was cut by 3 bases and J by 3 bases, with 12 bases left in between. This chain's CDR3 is CASSQIRGFGNTIYF. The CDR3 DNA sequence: TGCGCCAGCAGCCAGATCCGGGGCTTTGGAAACACCATATATTTT.

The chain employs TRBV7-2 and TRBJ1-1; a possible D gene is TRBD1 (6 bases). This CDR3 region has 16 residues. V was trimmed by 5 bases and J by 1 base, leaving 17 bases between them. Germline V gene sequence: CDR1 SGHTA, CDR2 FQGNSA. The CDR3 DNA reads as TGTGCCAGCAGCCAACAGAACAGGGTTTGGAACACTGAAGCTTTCTTT. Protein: CASSQQNRVWNTEAFF.

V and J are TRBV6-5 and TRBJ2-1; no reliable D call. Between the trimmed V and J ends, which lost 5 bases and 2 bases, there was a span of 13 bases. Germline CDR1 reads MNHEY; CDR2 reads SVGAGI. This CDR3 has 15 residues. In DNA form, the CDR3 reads TGTGCCAGCAGTCAATTCTCGGGCCCCTACAATGAGCAGTTCTTC. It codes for CASSQFSGPYNEQFF.

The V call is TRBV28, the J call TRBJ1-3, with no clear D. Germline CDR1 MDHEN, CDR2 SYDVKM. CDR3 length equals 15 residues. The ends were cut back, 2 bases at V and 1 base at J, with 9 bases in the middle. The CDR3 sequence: CASSLLRASGNTIYF. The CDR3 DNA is TGTGCCAGCAGTTTACTTCGGGCTTCTGGAAACACCATATATTTT.

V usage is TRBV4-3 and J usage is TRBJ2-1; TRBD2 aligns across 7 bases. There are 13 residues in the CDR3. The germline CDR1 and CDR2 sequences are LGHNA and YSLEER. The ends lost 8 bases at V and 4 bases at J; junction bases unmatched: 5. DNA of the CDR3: TGCGCCAGCGCCACTAGCGCATACAATGAGCAGTTCTTC. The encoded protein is CASATSAYNEQFF.

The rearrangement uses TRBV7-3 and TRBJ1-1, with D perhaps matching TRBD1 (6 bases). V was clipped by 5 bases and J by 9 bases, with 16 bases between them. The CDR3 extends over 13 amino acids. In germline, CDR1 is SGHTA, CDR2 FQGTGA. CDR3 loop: CASSLARDTKAFF. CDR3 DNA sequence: TGTGCCAGCAGCCTCGCCCGGGACACGAAAGCTTTCTTT.

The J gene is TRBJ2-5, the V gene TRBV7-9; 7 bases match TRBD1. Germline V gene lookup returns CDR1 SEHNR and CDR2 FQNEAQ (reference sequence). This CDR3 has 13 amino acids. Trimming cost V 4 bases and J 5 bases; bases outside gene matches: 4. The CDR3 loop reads CASSSTGVETQYF. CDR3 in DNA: TGTGCCAGCAGCTCTACAGGGGTGGAGACCCAGTACTTC. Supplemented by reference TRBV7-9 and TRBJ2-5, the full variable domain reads DTGVSQNPRHKITKRGQNVTFRCDPISEHNRLYWYRQTLGQGPEFLTYFQNEAQLEKSRLLSDRFSAERPKGSFSTLEIQRTEQGDSAMYLCASSSTGVETQYFGPGTRLLVL.

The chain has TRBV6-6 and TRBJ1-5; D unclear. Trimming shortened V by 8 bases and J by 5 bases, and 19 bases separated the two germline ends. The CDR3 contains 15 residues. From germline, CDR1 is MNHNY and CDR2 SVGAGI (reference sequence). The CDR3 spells CASSMNRALHQPQHF. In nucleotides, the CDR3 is TGTGCCAGCTCTATGAACCGGGCCCTACATCAGCCCCAGCATTTT.

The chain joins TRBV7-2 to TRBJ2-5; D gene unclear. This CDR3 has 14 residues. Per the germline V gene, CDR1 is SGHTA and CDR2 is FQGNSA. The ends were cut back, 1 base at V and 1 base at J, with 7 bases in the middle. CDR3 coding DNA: TGTGCCAGCAGCTTAGGTCAGCTCCAAGAGACCCAGTACTTC. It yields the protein CASSLGQLQETQYF. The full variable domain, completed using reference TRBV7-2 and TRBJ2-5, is GAGVSQSPSNKVTEKGKDVELRCDPISGHTALYWYRQSLGQGLEFLIYFQGNSAPDKSGLPSDRFSAERTGGSVSTLTIQRTQQEDSAVYLCASSLGQLQETQYFGPGTRLLVL.

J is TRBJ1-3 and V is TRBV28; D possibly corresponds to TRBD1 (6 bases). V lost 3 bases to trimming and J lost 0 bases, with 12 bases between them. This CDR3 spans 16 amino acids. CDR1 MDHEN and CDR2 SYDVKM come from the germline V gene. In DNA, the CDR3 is TGTGCCAGCAGTTTCAGGGGAACAAGCTCTGGAAACACCATATATTTT. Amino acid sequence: CASSFRGTSSGNTIYF.

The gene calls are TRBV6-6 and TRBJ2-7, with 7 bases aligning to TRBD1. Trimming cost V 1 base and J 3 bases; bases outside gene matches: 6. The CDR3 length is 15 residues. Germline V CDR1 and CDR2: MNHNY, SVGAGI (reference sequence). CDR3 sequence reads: CASSYFRGQDYEQYF. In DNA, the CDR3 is TGTGCCAGCAGTTACTTCCGCGGACAGGACTACGAGCAGTACTTC.

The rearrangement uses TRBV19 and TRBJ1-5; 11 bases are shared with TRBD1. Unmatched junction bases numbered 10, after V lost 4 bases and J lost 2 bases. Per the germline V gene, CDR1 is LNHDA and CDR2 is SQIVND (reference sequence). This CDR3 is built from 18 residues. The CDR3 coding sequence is TGTGCCAGTAGTACCCGGGACAGGGGGAATGAGGGCAATCAGCCCCAGCATTTT. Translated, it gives CASSTRDRGNEGNQPQHF.